Listed below are T cell receptor beta chains from one sample, sequenced in a study of shared clonotypes between healthy human individuals. Some clones are missing from TCRdb's copy, which holds only in-frame ones; the method was immunoSEQ multiplex PCR. The sample has more than 2,000,000 clones; 85% to 95% are singletons. Sample: naive CD4+ T cells from PBMCs. The origin of the receptors is a man aged 18-30 years in good health. Some clones in this sample may be carry-over from other donors' samples. The CDR3 runs from the conserved cysteine through the conserved F or W. The D gene is left open where the match is weak. The size entry is marked missing in some rows and otherwise reads once, few, many or a size class.

size,J,D,V,DNA,CDR3
.,TRBJ1-1,TRBD1,TRBV2,TGTGCCAGCAGGACCCGGGACAGGGACGGGGCCACTGAAGCTTTCTTT,CASRTRDRDGATEAFF
.,TRBJ1-1,.,TRBV4-1,TGCGCCAGCAGCCGAGGGACACTCACTGAAGCTTTCTTT,CASSRGTLTEAFF
.,TRBJ2-6,.,TRBV6-1,TGTGCCAGCAGACAAGGGGGGGCCAACGTCCTGACTTTC,CASRQGGANVLTF
few,TRBJ2-1,.,TRBV9,TGTGCCAGCAGCGTAAGATCAGGAAACAATGAGCAGTTCTTC,CASSVRSGNNEQFF
.,TRBJ2-3,.,TRBV6-5,TGTGCCAGCAGCCGGGGACCTAATCCGCCAGATACGCAGTATTTT,CASSRGPNPPDTQYF
.,TRBJ2-5,.,TRBV18,TGTGCCAGCTCTACCCAAGAGACCCAGTACTTC,CASSTQETQYF
.,TRBJ1-2,TRBD1,TRBV6-5,TGTGCCAGCAGCTTCTTGGGACAGGGTAACTATGGCTACACCTTC,CASSFLGQGNYGYTF
.,TRBJ2-7,.,TRBV5-1,TGCGCCAGCAGCTACGGACTGGAAGGGTACGAGCAGTACTTC,CASSYGLEGYEQYF
.,TRBJ1-2,TRBD1,TRBV6-1,TGTGCCAGCAGTGACCGACAGGGGGATTACTATGGCTACACCTTC,CASSDRQGDYYGYTF
.,TRBJ2-7,TRBD1,TRBV5-1,TGCGCCAGCAGCTCGCGGACAGGAATAGACTACGAGCAGTACTTC,CASSSRTGIDYEQYF
.,TRBJ1-3,.,TRBV11-2,TGTGCCAGCAGCTTAGTCCGGGACGTTGGAAACACCATATATTTT,CASSLVRDVGNTIYF
.,TRBJ2-7,.,TRBV7-9,TGTGCCAGCAGCTTATTTCAGGGTATCAACGAGCAGTACTTC,CASSLFQGINEQYF
.,TRBJ2-5,.,TRBV5-1,TGCGCCAGCAGCCACGACCAAGAGACCCAGTACTTC,CASSHDQETQYF
.,TRBJ2-2,.,TRBV5-1,TGCGCCAGCAGCTCGCGGTGGCCCGCGGCCACGAACACCGGGGAGCTGTTTTTT,CASSSRWPAATNTGELFF
.,TRBJ2-6,.,TRBV27,TGTGCCAGCAGGAAATCTCCGGCAGGGACTGGGGCCAACGTCCTGACTTTC,CASRKSPAGTGANVLTF
.,TRBJ1-1,.,TRBV30,TGTGCCTGGAGCCCCCTTGGTAGGGGTTCGGTTCCCGGAGGGGATTCTGAAGCTTTCTTT,CAWSPLGRGSVPGGDSEAFF
.,TRBJ2-7,.,TRBV5-6,TGTGCCAGCAGCTCCCTTCAAAGTACCCCCCACGAGCAGTACTTC,CASSSLQSTPHEQYF
once,TRBJ2-3,.,TRBV6-1,TGTGCCAGCGTTTTAGAGGGCCTCACAGATACGCAGTATTTT,CASVLEGLTDTQYF
.,TRBJ1-2,.,TRBV7-2,TGTGCCAGCAGCCTTGATTCGAACTATGGCTACACCTTC,CASSLDSNYGYTF
.,TRBJ1-4,.,TRBV15,TGTGCCACCAGCAGAGATGGTCCCCCAGGTTGGGATGAAAAACTGTTTTTT,CATSRDGPPGWDEKLFF
.,TRBJ2-7,.,TRBV4-1,TGCGCCAGCAGCCAACCAGGGACCTACGAGCAGTACTTC,CASSQPGTYEQYF
once,TRBJ1-2,TRBD1,TRBV5-1,TGCGCCAGCAGCTCGGGGACAGGGGGAGGCTATGGCTACACCTTC,CASSSGTGGGYGYTF
few,TRBJ1-4,.,TRBV10-3,TGTGCCATCAGTGATCCGGGAGCAACTAATGAAAAACTGTTTTTT,CAISDPGATNEKLFF
.,TRBJ1-1,.,TRBV6-1,TGTGCCAGCAGTGGCGCGGGGGGGTACAGCACTGAAGCTTTCTTT,CASSGAGGYSTEAFF
.,TRBJ2-7,.,TRBV5-1,TGCGCCAGCAGCTTGGTGGGGGCGACCGAGCAGTACTTC,CASSLVGATEQYF
.,TRBJ2-3,.,TRBV5-8,TGTGCCAGCAGTTTCACAGATACGCAGTATTTT,CASSFTDTQYF
.,TRBJ1-3,.,TRBV5-1,TGCGCCAGCACACAGGGCCCTGGAAACACCATATATTTT,CASTQGPGNTIYF
once,TRBJ2-1,TRBD2,TRBV5-6,TGTGCCAGCAGCTTAACCCTAGCGGGATCCTACAATGAGCAGTTCTTC,CASSLTLAGSYNEQFF
.,TRBJ2-1,TRBD2,TRBV10-1,TGCGCCAGCAGTGAAGGGACTAGCGGGATGGTCTGGTTCTTC,CASSEGTSGMVWFF
.,TRBJ2-3,TRBD2,TRBV30,TGTGCCTGGAGGGTCGGGCAGGGGGGTAGGGGACTAGCGGGACGCGTGGCAGATACGCAGTATTTT,CAWRVGQGGRGLAGRVADTQYF
.,TRBJ2-2,.,TRBV28,TGTGCCAGCCTTCACCGCGGGGAGCTGTTTTTT,CASLHRGELFF
.,TRBJ2-1,.,TRBV9,TGTGCCAGCAGCGTAGGATCTGACAATGAGCAGTTCTTC,CASSVGSDNEQFF
.,TRBJ2-1,.,TRBV9,TGTGCCAGCAGTGAGACCGGGACATACTCCTACAATGAGCAGTTCTTC,CASSETGTYSYNEQFF
.,TRBJ2-3,TRBD1,TRBV5-1,TGCGCCAGCAGCTCGGGACAGGGGGAGAGCACAGATACGCAGTATTTT,CASSSGQGESTDTQYF
.,TRBJ2-7,.,TRBV7-3,TGTGCCAGCAGCCCCCGACCGGGACTGTCGTACGAGCAGTACTTC,CASSPRPGLSYEQYF
.,TRBJ2-5,.,TRBV5-6,TGTGCCAGCAGCCGCCCCGACCAAGAGACCCAGTACTTC,CASSRPDQETQYF
.,TRBJ2-3,.,TRBV2,TGTGCCAGCAGTGATGGGGGGAGTGGCACAGATACGCAGTATTTT,CASSDGGSGTDTQYF
.,TRBJ2-5,.,TRBV25-1,TGTGCCAGCAGTGAATCAGGGTCCAAAGAGACCCAGTACTTC,CASSESGSKETQYF
.,TRBJ2-4,TRBD2,TRBV2,TGTGCCAGCAGTGAGGAGTCTAGCGGGAGTGGGAGGGCCAAAAACATTCAGTACTTC,CASSEESSGSGRAKNIQYF
once,TRBJ2-7,.,TRBV28,TGTGCCAGCGAACCCGGTAGCTCCTACGAGCAGTACTTC,CASEPGSSYEQYF
once,TRBJ2-2,TRBD2,TRBV28,TGTGCCAGCAGTTTTAGCGGGAGGGCGGTGGTGGGCCGAATAACCGGGGAGCTGTTTTTT,CASSFSGRAVVGRITGELFF
.,TRBJ2-5,.,TRBV11-2,TGTGCCAGCAGTACAGGGATCCAAGAGACCCAGTACTTC,CASSTGIQETQYF
.,TRBJ2-3,TRBD2,TRBV4-2,TGTGCCAGCAGCCAAGTTCTAGCGGGCACAGATACGCAGTATTTT,CASSQVLAGTDTQYF
.,TRBJ1-2,TRBD1,TRBV5-1,TGCGCCAGCAGCTTGCCGGGGTCCTCGGACAGGGATAACTATGGCTACACCTTC,CASSLPGSSDRDNYGYTF
.,TRBJ1-5,.,TRBV6-6,TGTGCCAGCAGGGGTGGAACGAACAATCAGCCCCAGCATTTT,CASRGGTNNQPQHF
.,TRBJ2-1,TRBD2,TRBV4-1,TGCGCCAGCAGCCATCCGGGACTAGCGGGAGGGCCGAATTTCAATGAGCAGTTCTTC,CASSHPGLAGGPNFNEQFF
.,TRBJ2-1,TRBD1,TRBV6-1,TGTGCCAGCAGTGAGGGGACAGTTGTCCGGTTCTTC,CASSEGTVVRFF
.,TRBJ2-4,.,TRBV19,TGTGCCAGTAGTCCATTAGCGAGCTCGGCCAAAAACATTCAGTACTTC,CASSPLASSAKNIQYF
.,TRBJ2-1,.,TRBV7-2,TGTGCCAGCAGCCTAGGGTCCGCCAGGGTCGATGAGCAGTTCTTC,CASSLGSARVDEQFF
.,TRBJ2-2,TRBD2,TRBV9,TGTGCCAGCAGCCCGGGACTAGCGGCCGGGGAGCTGTTTTTT,CASSPGLAAGELFF
.,TRBJ1-1,.,TRBV7-3,TGTGCCAGCAGCTCGGGGAATCTGAACACTGAAGCTTTCTTT,CASSSGNLNTEAFF
.,TRBJ2-1,TRBD2,TRBV5-6,TGTGCCAGCAGCTTAGGACTAGCTGTCTACAATGAGCAGTTCTTC,CASSLGLAVYNEQFF